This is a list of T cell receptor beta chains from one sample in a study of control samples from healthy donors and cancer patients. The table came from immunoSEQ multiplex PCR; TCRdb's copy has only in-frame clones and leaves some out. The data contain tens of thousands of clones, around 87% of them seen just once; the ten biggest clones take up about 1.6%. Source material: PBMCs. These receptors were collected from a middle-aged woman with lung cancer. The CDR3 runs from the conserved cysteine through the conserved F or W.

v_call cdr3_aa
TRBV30 CAWSVGGGTDTQYF
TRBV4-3 CASSRYADTEAFF
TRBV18 CASSPSDRPPYEQYF
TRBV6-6 CASSYQRMNNSPLHF
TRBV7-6 CASSLERRGAPGELFF
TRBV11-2 CASSLGDNLNQPQHF
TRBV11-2 CASSFAQRGPYNEQFF
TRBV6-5 CASSPRAEQNYGYTF
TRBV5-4 CASSPQANARYGYTF
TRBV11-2 CASSSTGSSGNTIYF
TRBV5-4 CASSYGAGGQETQYF
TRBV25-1 CAIPRETEAFF
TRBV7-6 CASSTYSGGGETQYF
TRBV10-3 CAIAARAGEEKLFF
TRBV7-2 CASSLGGDQPQHF
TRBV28 CASSPGYEQYF
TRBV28 CASSLGQVSSGYTF
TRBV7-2 CASSLSQLTGKLFF
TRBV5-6 CASSLAGTDTQYF
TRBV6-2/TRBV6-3 CASSSSVGEQYF
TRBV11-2 CASSFGGSREKLFF
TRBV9 CASSVLVARPDTQYF
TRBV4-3 CASSQDHPANTEAFF
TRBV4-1 CASSQEGTGANVLTF
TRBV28 CASAQGTYNEQFF
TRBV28 CASSPIPDGVNEQFF
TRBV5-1 CASSFFPTGLVRYGYTF
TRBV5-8 CASSLRGGTDTQYF
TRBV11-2 CASSLRNRRNEQYF
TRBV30 CAWSVGITLEAFF
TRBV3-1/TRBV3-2 CASRGGAGEKLFF
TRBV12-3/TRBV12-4 CASSLNGNQPQHF
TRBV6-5 CASTGWNGGELFF
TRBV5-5 CASSWDHEGGNTIYF
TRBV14 CASSQAGSGTAFF
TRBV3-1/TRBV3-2 CASSQTNNYGYTF
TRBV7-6 CASSSTGGPYEQYF
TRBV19 CASSLRTGRYNEQFF
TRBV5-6 CASSLGLTSGSSYEQYF
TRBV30 CAWSFSRVRNSPLHF
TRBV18 CASSPMDIQETQYF
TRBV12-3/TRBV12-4 CASNRGYGDEQFF